The sequence of this T cell receptor (beta chain) was determined in a study of blood T cell repertoires in COVID-19. Study context: From T cells, B-cell-depleted T cells, or PBMCs came the material, which was cDNA or gDNA.

The assay was immunoSEQ multiplex PCR, and TCRdb's table has in-frame clones only and misses some. The sample lists tens of thousands of clones, 65% to 85% occurring once. Trimming cost V 3 bases and J 5 bases, with 11 bases left between them. This CDR3 has 14 amino acids. The germline CDR1 and CDR2 sequences are SGHAT and FQNNGV. The V and J genes are TRBV11-2 and TRBJ1-5; the D gene is possibly TRBD1 (6 bases). The source is a man between 60 and 75 years old with active or convalescent COVID-19. Sequencing was carried out using peripheral blood. CDR3 in DNA: TGTGCCAGCAGCTTGATTACAGGGCATCAGCCCCAGCATTTT. It translates to CASSLITGHQPQHF.